The TCR beta chain described here comes from a study of early T cells in non-severe SARS-CoV-2 infection. The overall study: Sequencing of bulk RNA from unsorted whole blood was done, without chain pairing.

Each cDNA molecule carried a unique molecular identifier. TCRdb recomputed calls from the 5' RACE reads with MiXCR, one row per CDR3 protein. The data contain tens of thousands of distinct CDR3 sequences, roughly an eighth of them singletons. This clonotype came up a few times. Antigen unknown. Study conclusions and caveats: Reliance on VDJdb matching favored anti-spike CD8 responses; private and CD4 specificities were missed.

Germline values: CDR1 SGHNT, CDR2 YYREEE (reference sequence). The CDR3 runs 14 residues. The V end was cut by 4 bases, the J end by 1 base, with 11 bases between. The sequenced sample consisted of whole blood. This receptor was obtained from an adult who was a healthcare worker with PCR-confirmed SARS-CoV-2 infection or an uninfected control (not recorded which). The chain carries TRBV5-4 and TRBJ1-2; D is ambiguous. The CDR3 coding sequence is TGTGCCAGCAGCCTCAGAGGCTTTAACTATGGCTACACCTTC. Translation gives CASSLRGFNYGYTF.